This is a list of T cell receptor beta chains from one sample in a study of blood T cell repertoires in COVID-19. Here immunoSEQ multiplex PCR was the method, and the copy in TCRdb shows in-frame clones only, minus some. The sample holds 60,000 or so clones; roughly 90% are singletons and the top ten take 10% to 15%. Input material: peripheral blood. The receptors here all came from a man between 60 and 75 years old with active COVID-19. The CDR3 runs from the conserved cysteine through the conserved F or W. The order of the fields is D gene, J gene, clone size, V gene, CDR3 DNA, CDR3 protein. The D gene is left open where the match is weak. Rows may omit the clone size; those that give it use once, few, many or a size class.

TRBD1 | TRBJ2-3 | NA | TRBV28 | TGTGCCAGCAGTTCAAGTGACAGGGGGAAGGATACGCAGTATTTT | CASSSSDRGKDTQYF
NA | TRBJ2-5 | NA | TRBV11-1 | TGTGCCAGCAGCGCCCATAACCGGGAGAGGGAGACCCAGTACTTC | CASSAHNRERETQYF
TRBD1 | TRBJ1-6 | NA | TRBV7-9 | TGTGCCAGCAGCAGCTCAGGGGGCGTTAATTCACCCCTCCACTTT | CASSSSGGVNSPLHF
TRBD1 | TRBJ2-7 | NA | TRBV7-8 | TGTGCCAGCAGCTCCGGGACAGGGGGCTACGAGCAGTACTTC | CASSSGTGGYEQYF
NA | TRBJ1-2 | NA | TRBV7-9 | TGTGCCAGCAGCTTATCCGGCAGGGCAAACTATGGCTACACCTTC | CASSLSGRANYGYTF
NA | TRBJ2-1 | NA | TRBV12-1 | TGTGCCAGCTTCTATCGCCTAGTTCTCCCCAAAGGCTCCTACAATGAGCAGTTCTTC | CASFYRLVLPKGSYNEQFF
TRBD1 | TRBJ1-5 | NA | TRBV4-2 | TGTGCCAGCAGCCAAGAAGAGACAGGGTATCAGCCCCAGCATTTT | CASSQEETGYQPQHF
TRBD1 | TRBJ1-5 | NA | TRBV5-6 | TGTGCCAGCAGCTTGAATCGAGGACAGGGGGCTGGGCAGCCCCAGCATTTT | CASSLNRGQGAGQPQHF
NA | TRBJ2-7 | NA | TRBV28 | TGTGCCAGCAGTTTACTCCCAGGAATCTACGAGCAGTACTTC | CASSLLPGIYEQYF
NA | TRBJ2-7 | NA | TRBV9 | TGTGCCAGCAGCGTAGACCAGACAGGTTACGAGCAGTACTTC | CASSVDQTGYEQYF
TRBD2 | TRBJ2-2 | NA | TRBV6-5 | TGTGCCAGCAGTTATGGACTAGGGGCCGGGGAGCTGCTTTTT | CASSYGLGAGELLF
NA | TRBJ2-1 | NA | TRBV7-3 | TGTGCCAGCAGCCAAGGAGGGACCCGTAGGAACAATGAGCAGTTCTTC | CASSQGGTRRNNEQFF
NA | TRBJ2-3 | NA | TRBV7-9 | TGTGCCAGCAGCTTAACGACAGGAGTCACAGATACGCAGTATTTT | CASSLTTGVTDTQYF
TRBD2 | TRBJ2-1 | NA | TRBV6-5 | TGTGCCAGCAGTCGGGAGGGAGGACGTCCGAATGAGCAGTTCTTC | CASSREGGRPNEQFF
TRBD2 | TRBJ2-7 | NA | TRBV5-5 | TGTGCCAGCACCTCCCTAGGGGGGGCGTCCTTAGCGGGGTACGAGCAGTACTTC | CASTSLGGASLAGYEQYF
TRBD2 | TRBJ2-3 | once | TRBV5-1 | TGCGCCAGCAGCTTGGGCCAGCGGGGGGATAGAGATACGCAGTATTTT | CASSLGQRGDRDTQYF
NA | TRBJ2-3 | NA | TRBV28 | TGTGCCAGCAGCACCGCGGAGCGGTCAGGTGATACGCAGTATTTT | CASSTAERSGDTQYF
NA | TRBJ1-4 | NA | TRBV5-5 | TGTGCCAGCAGCTTGTCGGGGACTGTGGATGAAAAACTGTTTTTT | CASSLSGTVDEKLFF
TRBD1 | TRBJ2-7 | NA | TRBV29-1 | TGCAGCGTTCGGACAGGGTACGAGCAGTACTTC | CSVRTGYEQYF
NA | TRBJ2-1 | NA | TRBV5-1 | TGCGCCAGCAGCGTAAATCCCAGCTCCATGGAGGGGGCTTTCTACAATGAGCAGTTCTTC | CASSVNPSSMEGAFYNEQFF
TRBD1 | TRBJ1-1 | NA | TRBV18 | TGTGCCAGCTCACCAATGACAGGGGGCACTGAAGCTTTCTTT | CASSPMTGGTEAFF
NA | TRBJ1-4 | NA | TRBV19 | TGTGCCAGTAGTATCGGGATACTGGAAAGTGAAAAACTGTTTTTT | CASSIGILESEKLFF
NA | TRBJ1-5 | NA | TRBV5-1 | TGCGCCAGCAGCTTGGGGGGAGCTTATAGCAATCAGCCCCAGCATTTT | CASSLGGAYSNQPQHF
NA | TRBJ2-4 | few | TRBV28 | TGTGCCAGCAGTTATAGAGGGAACATTCAGTACTTC | CASSYRGNIQYF
NA | TRBJ1-4 | NA | TRBV7-6 | TGTGCCAGCAGCTTCCGAGATTCAACTAATGAAAAACTGTTTTTT | CASSFRDSTNEKLFF
TRBD2 | TRBJ2-1 | NA | TRBV4-2 | TGTGCCAGCAGCCAACGGGATCTAGGGCGGGGGAGATACAATGAGCAGTTCTTC | CASSQRDLGRGRYNEQFF
TRBD2 | TRBJ2-5 | NA | TRBV29-1 | TGCAGCGTTCGAGGGAAGGCTAGCGGGAGACAAGAGACCCAGTACTTC | CSVRGKASGRQETQYF
TRBD1 | TRBJ1-2 | NA | TRBV3-1/TRBV3-2 | TGTGCCAGCAGCCAGTTTAGGGGGCACGGCTACACCTTC | CASSQFRGHGYTF
TRBD2 | TRBJ2-1 | NA | TRBV19 | TGTGCCAGTAGCGGACTAGCGCTAGCGGGGGGGCTGTCCTACAATGAGCAGTTCTTC | CASSGLALAGGLSYNEQFF
NA | TRBJ2-5 | NA | TRBV9 | TGTGCCAGCAGCGTAGGCTCCAGGGGGGAAGAGACCCAGTACTTC | CASSVGSRGEETQYF
NA | TRBJ2-2 | NA | TRBV7-9 | TGTGCCAGCAGCACTCACCAGGGCTACGGCGGGGAGCTGTTTTTT | CASSTHQGYGGELFF
NA | TRBJ2-7 | NA | TRBV5-1 | TGCGCCAGCAGTGTTAGAGGGCCTGGCGAGCAGTACTTC | CASSVRGPGEQYF
NA | TRBJ2-4 | NA | TRBV2 | TGTGCCAGCAGGCCCGACTTAGCCAAAAACATTCAGTACTTC | CASRPDLAKNIQYF
TRBD1 | TRBJ1-1 | NA | TRBV30 | TGTGCCTGGAGCCCTGACAGGGGACCCTTGAGCACTGAAGCTTTCTTT | CAWSPDRGPLSTEAFF
TRBD1 | TRBJ1-3 | NA | TRBV9 | TGTGCCAGCAGCGAGGGACAGACTGAAAACACCATATATTTT | CASSEGQTENTIYF
NA | TRBJ1-5 | once | TRBV2 | TGTGCCAGCCAACTGGACGGACAAAATCAGCCCCAGCATTTT | CASQLDGQNQPQHF
NA | TRBJ2-7 | NA | TRBV5-6 | TGTGCCAGCAGCCCTAAGTCGACCCACTACGACTACGAGCAGTACTTC | CASSPKSTHYDYEQYF
NA | TRBJ1-3 | few | TRBV18 | TGTGCCAGCTCACCCCAGGGAGGCCTTGGAAACACCATATATTTT | CASSPQGGLGNTIYF
TRBD1 | TRBJ1-6 | NA | TRBV4-2 | TGTGCCAGCAGCCCAGCGGGCAGGGGGCCATCACCCCTCCACTTT | CASSPAGRGPSPLHF
TRBD2 | TRBJ2-1 | NA | TRBV5-1 | TGCGCCAGCAGCTTGGGACTAGCGGATGACAATGAGCAGTTCTTC | CASSLGLADDNEQFF